The source of this T cell receptor (beta chain) is a study of cytomegalovirus exposure and HLA in healthy donors. The CDR3 runs 14 residues. The V end lost 0 bases, the J end lost 9 bases, and 10 bases lay between the germline ends. Germline V gene lookup returns CDR1 SGHRS and CDR2 YFSETQ. General observations from the study: A later look showed TCR association rates differing by HLA locus, highest for DRB1 and lowest for HLA-C. In vitro work confirmed that three CMV-associated chains recognize CMV antigens.

On this clone: Its antigen remains unidentified.

The PCR used 60 Vbeta and 13 Jbeta primers. The protocol was immunoSEQ multiplex PCR, while the TCRdb copy is restricted to in-frame clones and leaves out a portion. The sample has about 120,000 clones, 80% seen once; the top ten hold 8.9%. The V call is TRBV5-1, the J call TRBJ1-6; the D is unclear. Sequencing was performed on PBMCs. The origin of this receptor is a man under 40 in good health and CMV-seropositive. The CDR3, as DNA: TGCGCCAGCAGCTTGGCCGTTTCTTCTTCACCCCTCCACTTT. Amino acid sequence: CASSLAVSSSPLHF. The whole variable domain, filled in from reference TRBV5-1 and TRBJ1-6, reads KAGVTQTPRYLIKTRGQQVTLSCSPISGHRSVSWYQQTPGQGLQFLFEYFSETQRNKGNFPGRFSGRQFSNSRSEMNVSTLELGDSALYLCASSLAVSSSPLHFGNGTRLTVT.